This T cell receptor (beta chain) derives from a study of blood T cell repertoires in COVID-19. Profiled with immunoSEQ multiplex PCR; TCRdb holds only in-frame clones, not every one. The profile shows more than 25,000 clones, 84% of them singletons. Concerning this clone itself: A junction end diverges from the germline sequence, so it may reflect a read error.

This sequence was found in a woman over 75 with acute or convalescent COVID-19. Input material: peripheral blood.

CDR3 nucleotides: TGTGCCAGCAGCCTCCCGGGTAGCGGGAGTTCACTCTTC. Its protein is CASSLPGSGSSLF. The chain employs TRBV2 and TRBJ2-1; 9 positions match TRBD2. The CDR3 runs to 13 residues. Germline V gene sequence: CDR1 SNHLY, CDR2 FYNNEI.